This entry concerns a single TCR beta chain. The repertoire was sequenced with immunoSEQ multiplex PCR; TCRdb's copy has only in-frame clones and lacks some. This sample has 50,000 to 60,000 clones, with about 86% found just once. CDR3 length equals 13 residues. Germline loops: CDR1 LGHDT, CDR2 YNNKEL (reference sequence). V shed 0 bases and J shed 10 bases, with 10 bases lying between them. This sample was included in a study of blood T cell repertoires in COVID-19. Study in general: Both acute and convalescent COVID-19 samples were obtained from the United States, Italy and Spain.

Seattle patients were enrolled while actively infected and followed longitudinally. The rearrangement links TRBV3-1 (or the pseudogene TRBV3-2) to TRBJ2-1, with D perhaps matching TRBD2 (6 bases). The receptor was derived from an elderly man with COVID-19, enrolled during active disease. The specimen sequenced was peripheral blood. The CDR3 nucleotides are TGTGCCAGCAGCCAAGAACCGGCGGGGGAGCAGTTCTTC. It encodes CASSQEPAGEQFF.